This record concerns one TCR beta chain sequence. The antigen is unknown. The CDR3 has 16 residues. V shed 1 base and J shed 5 bases, with 17 bases lying between them. Germline V gene lookup returns CDR1 LNHDA and CDR2 SQIVND (reference sequence). The method was immunoSEQ multiplex PCR; TCRdb's version includes in-frame clones alone and lacks a portion of them. The sample lists 75,000 to 95,000 clones; around 90% were seen once. These data originate in a study of graft-versus-host responses after intestinal transplantation. Background on the study: Every recipient underwent anti-thymocyte globulin induction, then tacrolimus and steroids for approximately three years.

Whole-study results and caveats: Across patients carrying graft-donor T cell macrochimerism, allografts held high graft-versus-host to host-versus-graft clonal ratios. GvH clonotypes were identified within recipient marrow, with a subset emerging first in ileum or blood.

The material sequenced was unstimulated CD4+ T cells sorted from spleen or lymph node cells, taken before transplant. The TCR sequence derives from a human donor who was the organ donor for an intestinal transplant. The V and J genes are TRBV19 and TRBJ2-5; tentative D call: TRBD2 (7 bases). The CDR3 protein is CASSIALATGGETQYF. The CDR3 coding sequence is TGTGCCAGTAGTATAGCACTAGCGACGGGGGGCGAGACCCAGTACTTC. Variable domain in full (rest from reference TRBV19 and TRBJ2-5): DGGITQSPKYLFRKEGQNVTLSCEQNLNHDAMYWYRQDPGQGLRLIYYSQIVNDFQKGDIAEGYSVSREKKESFPLTVTSAQKNPTAFYLCASSIALATGGETQYFGPGTRLLVL.